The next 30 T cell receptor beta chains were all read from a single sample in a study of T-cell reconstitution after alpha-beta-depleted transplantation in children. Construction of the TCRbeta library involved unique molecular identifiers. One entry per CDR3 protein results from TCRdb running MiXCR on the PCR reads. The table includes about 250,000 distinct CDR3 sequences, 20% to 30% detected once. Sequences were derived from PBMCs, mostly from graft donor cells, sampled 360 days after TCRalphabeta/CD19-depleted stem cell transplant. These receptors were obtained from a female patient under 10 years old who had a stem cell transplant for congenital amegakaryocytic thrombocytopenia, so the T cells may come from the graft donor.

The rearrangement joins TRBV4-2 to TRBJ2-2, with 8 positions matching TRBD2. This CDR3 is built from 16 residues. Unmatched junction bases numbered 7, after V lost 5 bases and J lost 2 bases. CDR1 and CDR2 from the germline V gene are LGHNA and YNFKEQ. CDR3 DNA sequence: TGTGCCAGCAGCTCAGCAGGACTAGCTAACACCGGGGAGCTGTTTTTT. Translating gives CASSSAGLANTGELFF.

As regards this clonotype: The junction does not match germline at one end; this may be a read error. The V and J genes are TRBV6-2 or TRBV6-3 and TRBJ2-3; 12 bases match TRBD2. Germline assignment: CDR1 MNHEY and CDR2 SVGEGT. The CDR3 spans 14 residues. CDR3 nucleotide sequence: TGTGCCATCTCTTCTAGCGGGAGGGCCTCTCGATCCAGTTTT. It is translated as CAISSSGRASRSSF.

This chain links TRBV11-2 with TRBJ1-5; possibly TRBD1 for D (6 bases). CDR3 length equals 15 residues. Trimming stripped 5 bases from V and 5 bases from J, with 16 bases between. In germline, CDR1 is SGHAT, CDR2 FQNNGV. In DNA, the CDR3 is TGTGCCAGCAGCCCGACCAGGGGCGAGGATCAGCCCCAGCATTTT. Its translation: CASSPTRGEDQPQHF.

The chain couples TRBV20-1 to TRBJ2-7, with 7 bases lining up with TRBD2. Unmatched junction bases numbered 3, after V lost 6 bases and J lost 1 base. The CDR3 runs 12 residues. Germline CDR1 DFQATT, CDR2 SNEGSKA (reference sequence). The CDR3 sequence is CSASSGSYEQYF. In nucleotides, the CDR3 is TGCAGTGCCTCTAGCGGTTCCTACGAGCAGTACTTC.

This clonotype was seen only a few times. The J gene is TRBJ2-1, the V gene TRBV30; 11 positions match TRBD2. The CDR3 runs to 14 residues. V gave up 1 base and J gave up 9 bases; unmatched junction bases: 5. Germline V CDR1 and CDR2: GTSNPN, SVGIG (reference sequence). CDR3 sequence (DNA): TGTGCCTGGAGTGGACTAGCGGGACTCGGTGAGCAGTTCTTC. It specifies CAWSGLAGLGEQFF.

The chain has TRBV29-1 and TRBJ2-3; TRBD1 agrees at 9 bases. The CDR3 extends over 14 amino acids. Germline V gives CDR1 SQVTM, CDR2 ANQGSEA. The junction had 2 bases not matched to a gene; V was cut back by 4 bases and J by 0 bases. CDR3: CSVVGQGSTDTQYF. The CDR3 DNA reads TGCAGCGTTGTGGGACAGGGAAGCACAGATACGCAGTATTTT.

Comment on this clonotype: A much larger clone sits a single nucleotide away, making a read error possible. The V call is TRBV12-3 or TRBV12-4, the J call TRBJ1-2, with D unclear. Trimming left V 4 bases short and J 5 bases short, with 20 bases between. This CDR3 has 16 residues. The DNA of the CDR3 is TGTGCCAGCAGTTACCCTATCACCGGGAACACTTATGGCTACACCTTC. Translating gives CASSYPITGNTYGYTF.

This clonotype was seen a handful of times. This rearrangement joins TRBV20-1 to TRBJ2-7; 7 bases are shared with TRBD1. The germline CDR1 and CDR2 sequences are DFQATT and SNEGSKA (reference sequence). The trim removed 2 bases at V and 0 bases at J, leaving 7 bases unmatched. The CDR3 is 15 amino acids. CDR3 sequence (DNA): TGCAGTGCTAGATCGGGACAGAGTGCCTCCTACGAGCAGTACTTC. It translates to CSARSGQSASYEQYF.

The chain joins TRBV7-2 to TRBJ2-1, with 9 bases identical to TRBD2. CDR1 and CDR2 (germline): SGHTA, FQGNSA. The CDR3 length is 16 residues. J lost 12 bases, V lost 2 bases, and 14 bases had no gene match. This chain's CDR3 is CASSLIAGGLGRGQFF. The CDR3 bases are TGTGCCAGCAGCTTAATTGCGGGGGGGCTGGGACGTGGGCAGTTCTTC.

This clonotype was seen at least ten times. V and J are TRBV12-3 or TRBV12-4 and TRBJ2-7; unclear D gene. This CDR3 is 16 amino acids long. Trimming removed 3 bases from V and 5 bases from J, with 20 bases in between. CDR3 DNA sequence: TGTGCCAGCAGTTTTCAAGCAAATCCGATTGGGGACGAGCAGTACTTC. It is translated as CASSFQANPIGDEQYF.

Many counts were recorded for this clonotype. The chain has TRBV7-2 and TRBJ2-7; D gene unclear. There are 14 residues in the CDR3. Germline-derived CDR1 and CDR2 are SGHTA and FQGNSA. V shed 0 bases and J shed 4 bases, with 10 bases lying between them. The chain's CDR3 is CASSLAGPSYEQYF. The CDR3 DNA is TGTGCCAGCAGCTTAGCGGGCCCTTCGTACGAGCAGTACTTC.

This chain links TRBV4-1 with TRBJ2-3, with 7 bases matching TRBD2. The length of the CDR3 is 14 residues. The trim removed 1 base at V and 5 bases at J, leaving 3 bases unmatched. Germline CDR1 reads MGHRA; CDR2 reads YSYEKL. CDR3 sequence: CASSQGGGIDTQYF. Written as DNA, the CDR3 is TGCGCCAGCAGCCAAGGCGGGGGAATAGATACGCAGTATTTT.

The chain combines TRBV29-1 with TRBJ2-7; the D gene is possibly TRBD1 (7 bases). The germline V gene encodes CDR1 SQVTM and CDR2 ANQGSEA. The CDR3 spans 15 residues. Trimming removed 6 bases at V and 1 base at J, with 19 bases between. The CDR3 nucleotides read TGCAGCGTGCAAGGAGGGGGCTTAGAATCCTACGAGCAGTACTTC. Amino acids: CSVQGGGLESYEQYF.

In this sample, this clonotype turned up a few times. The CDR3 DNA follows: TGTGCCAGCAGTATAATCTGGGGATCGGGGAATCAGCCCCAGCATTTT. Amino acids: CASSIIWGSGNQPQHF. The gene calls are TRBV28 and TRBJ1-5; D remains ambiguous. This CDR3 is 16 amino acids long. The germline V and J ends were trimmed by 5 bases and 4 bases, with 18 bases remaining between them. The germline CDR1 and CDR2 sequences are MDHEN and SYDVKM.

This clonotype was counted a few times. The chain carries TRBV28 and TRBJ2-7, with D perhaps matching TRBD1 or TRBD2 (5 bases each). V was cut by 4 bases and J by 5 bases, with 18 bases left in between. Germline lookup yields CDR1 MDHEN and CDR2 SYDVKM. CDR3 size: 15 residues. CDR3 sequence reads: CASSWRGTLRDEQYF. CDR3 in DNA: TGTGCCAGCAGTTGGAGAGGGACCCTTCGGGACGAGCAGTACTTC.

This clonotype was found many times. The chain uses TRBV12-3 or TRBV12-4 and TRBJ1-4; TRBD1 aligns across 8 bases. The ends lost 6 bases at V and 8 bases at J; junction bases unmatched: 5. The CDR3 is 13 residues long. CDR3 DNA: TGTGCCAGCAGCAGACAGGGGCCAGAAAAACTGTTTTTT. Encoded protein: CASSRQGPEKLFF.

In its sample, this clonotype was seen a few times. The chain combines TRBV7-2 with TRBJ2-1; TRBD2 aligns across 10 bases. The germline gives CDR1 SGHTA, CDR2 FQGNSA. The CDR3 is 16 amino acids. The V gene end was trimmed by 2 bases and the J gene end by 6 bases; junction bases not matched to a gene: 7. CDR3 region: CASSLSSLAGVNEQFF. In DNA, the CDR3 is TGTGCCAGCAGCTTATCTTCCCTAGCGGGAGTCAATGAGCAGTTCTTC. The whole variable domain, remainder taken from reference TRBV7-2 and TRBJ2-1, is GAGVSQSPSNKVTEKGKDVELRCDPISGHTALYWYRQSLGQGLEFLIYFQGNSAPDKSGLPSDRFSAERTGGSVSTLTIQRTQQEDSAVYLCASSLSSLAGVNEQFFGPGTRLTVL.

The CDR3, as DNA: TGTGCCAGGCCCTGGGCGGGTCAGTCCTACGAGCAGTACTTC. Translating it yields CARPWAGQSYEQYF. V usage is TRBV21-1 and J usage is TRBJ2-7; the table's D call TRBD1 went unverified against the DNA. TRBV21-1 constitutes a pseudogene. The CDR3 is made up of 14 amino acids.

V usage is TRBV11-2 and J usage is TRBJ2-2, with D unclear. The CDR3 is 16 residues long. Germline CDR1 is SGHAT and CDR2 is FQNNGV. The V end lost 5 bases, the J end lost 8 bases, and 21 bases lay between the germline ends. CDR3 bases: TGTGCCAGCAGCCCAAAAAGTCTTGGGCTGGCTGGGGAGCTGTTTTTT. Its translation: CASSPKSLGLAGELFF.

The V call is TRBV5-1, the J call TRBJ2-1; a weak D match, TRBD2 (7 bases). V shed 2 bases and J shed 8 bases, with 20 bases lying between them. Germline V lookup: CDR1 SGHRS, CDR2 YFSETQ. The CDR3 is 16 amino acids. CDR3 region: CASSFSAGALVHEQFF. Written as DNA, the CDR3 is TGCGCCAGCAGCTTCTCCGCGGGGGCCCTGGTCCATGAGCAGTTCTTC.

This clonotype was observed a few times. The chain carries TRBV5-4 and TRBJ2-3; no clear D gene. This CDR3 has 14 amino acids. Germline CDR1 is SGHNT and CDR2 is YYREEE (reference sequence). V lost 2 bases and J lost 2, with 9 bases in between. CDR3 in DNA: TGTGCCAGCAGCTTTCTGGCCCTCACAGATACGCAGTATTTT. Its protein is CASSFLALTDTQYF.

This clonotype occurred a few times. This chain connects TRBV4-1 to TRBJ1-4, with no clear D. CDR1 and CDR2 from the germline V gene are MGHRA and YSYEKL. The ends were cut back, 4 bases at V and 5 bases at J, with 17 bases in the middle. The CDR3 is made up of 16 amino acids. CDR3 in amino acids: CASSPLPVGRNEKLFF. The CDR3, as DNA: TGCGCCAGCAGCCCCCTTCCGGTAGGACGAAATGAAAAACTGTTTTTT.

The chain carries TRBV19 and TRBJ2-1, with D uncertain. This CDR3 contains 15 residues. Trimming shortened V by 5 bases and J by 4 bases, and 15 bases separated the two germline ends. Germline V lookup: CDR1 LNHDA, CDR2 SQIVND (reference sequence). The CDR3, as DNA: TGTGCCAGTAGTTTCGCAGGACGGGCTTACAATGAGCAGTTCTTC. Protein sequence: CASSFAGRAYNEQFF.

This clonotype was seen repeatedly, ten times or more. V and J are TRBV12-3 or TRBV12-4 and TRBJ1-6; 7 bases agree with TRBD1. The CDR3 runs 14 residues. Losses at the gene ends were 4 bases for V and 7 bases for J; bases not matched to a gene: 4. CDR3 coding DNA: TGTGCCAGCAGTTACGGACAGGACAATTCACCCCTCCACTTT. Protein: CASSYGQDNSPLHF.

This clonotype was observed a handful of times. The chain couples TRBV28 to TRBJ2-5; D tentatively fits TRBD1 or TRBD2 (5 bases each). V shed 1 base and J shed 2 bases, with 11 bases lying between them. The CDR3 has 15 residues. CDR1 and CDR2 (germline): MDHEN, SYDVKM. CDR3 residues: CASSLSMGEQETQYF. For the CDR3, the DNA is TGTGCCAGCAGTTTATCAATGGGGGAACAAGAGACCCAGTACTTC.

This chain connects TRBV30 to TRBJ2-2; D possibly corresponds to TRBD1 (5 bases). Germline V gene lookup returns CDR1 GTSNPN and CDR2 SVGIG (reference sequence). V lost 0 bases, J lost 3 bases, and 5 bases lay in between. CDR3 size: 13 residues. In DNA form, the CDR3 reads TGTGCCTGGAGTGTACAGGACACCGGGGAGCTGTTTTTT. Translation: CAWSVQDTGELFF.

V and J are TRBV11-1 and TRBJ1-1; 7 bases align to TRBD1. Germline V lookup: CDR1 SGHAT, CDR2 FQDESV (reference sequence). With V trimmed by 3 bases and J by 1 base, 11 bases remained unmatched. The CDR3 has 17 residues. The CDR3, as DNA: TGTGCCAGCAGCTTCGTAAAAACAGGGGCCCAGAACACTGAAGCTTTCTTT. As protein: CASSFVKTGAQNTEAFF.

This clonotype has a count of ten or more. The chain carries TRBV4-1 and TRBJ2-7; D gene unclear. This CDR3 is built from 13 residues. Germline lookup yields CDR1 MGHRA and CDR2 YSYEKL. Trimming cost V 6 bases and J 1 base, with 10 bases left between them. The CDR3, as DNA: TGCGCCAGCAGTCGGACGGGTTCCTACGAGCAGTACTTC. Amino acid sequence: CASSRTGSYEQYF.

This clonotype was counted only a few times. The DNA for the CDR3 is TGCAGTGCTAGAGTGAACAGGAACTCTGGAAACACCATATATTTT. Protein: CSARVNRNSGNTIYF. The rearrangement links TRBV20-1 to TRBJ1-3; tentatively, D is TRBD1 (5 bases). CDR1 and CDR2 (germline): DFQATT, SNEGSKA (reference sequence). The ends were cut back, 1 base at V and 0 bases at J, with 10 bases in the middle. CDR3 length: 15 amino acids.

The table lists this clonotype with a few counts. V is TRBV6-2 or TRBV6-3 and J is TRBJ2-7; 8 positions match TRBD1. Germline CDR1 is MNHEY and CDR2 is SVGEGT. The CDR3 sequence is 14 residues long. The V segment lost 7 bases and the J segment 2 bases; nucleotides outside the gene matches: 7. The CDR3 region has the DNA TGTGCCAGCAAGGATTTGACAGGGGCCTACGAGCAGTACTTC. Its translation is CASKDLTGAYEQYF.